The sequence of this TCR beta chain was determined in a study of CD8+CD57+ T cells in acquired aplastic anemia. On the study more broadly: Reads per healthy sample averaged approximately 9.9 million (CD4+) and some 12 million (CD8+). Findings and caveats of the study: Nearly 30 was the count of CD8+ CDR3 sequences that patients shared with controls.

It was genomic DNA that served as the template for profiling TCR beta VDJ and CDR3. TCRdb processed the reads anew with MiXCR; each CDR3 protein has one entry. The sample shows 200,000 to 250,000 distinct CDR3 sequences, 30% to 35% of them seen only once. The sample holds many counts of this clonotype. The antigen remains unidentified. The TCR comes from a human donor in good health, serving as a control. The sequenced material came from sorted CD4+, CD8+, or CD8+CD57+ T cells (not recorded which) from PBMCs.

CDR3 bases: TGTGCCACCAGTGATTTCCCGCGGAACACCGGGGAGCTGTTTTTT. Residues: CATSDFPRNTGELFF. The chain is built from TRBV24-1 and TRBJ2-2; D gene ambiguous. The CDR3 loop spans 15 amino acids. V was trimmed by 1 base and J by 1 base, leaving 6 bases between them. Germline CDR1 is KGHDR and CDR2 is SFDVKD.